This T cell receptor beta chain is drawn from a study of radiotherapy plus CTLA-4 blockade in lung cancer (dated by TCRdb to 2016 to 2018). Study-wide context: Among the enrolled patients, about 19% had an objective response, and about 29% reached disease control.

The library was obtained by the immunoSEQ multiplex PCR assay. What TCRdb holds here is the immuneACCESS table cut down to in-frame rearrangements. Part of the clones is not present; checked against another copy, under half of the missing clones reflect an unresolved V gene, and the others are unexplained. For this sample there are just under 45,000 clones; about 67% appear just once. Of the sample, more than 20% falls within the top ten clones. The study evaluated CTLA-4 blockade (ipilimumab) given together with focal radiation therapy in patients who had chemo-refractory metastatic non-small-cell lung cancer. Results and caveats for the whole study, not just this receptor: Increased serum interferon-beta after radiation, together with early dynamic changes in blood T cell clones, were reported to be the strongest predictors of response. After treatment with radiotherapy and ipilimumab, TCR clones that originated in tumors expanded in peripheral blood.

About this clone itself: The clone's antigen remains unknown. One base away there is no much larger clone; base qualities are not given.

The CDR3 contains 15 residues, cysteine and phenylalanine counted. Only the CDR3 DNA is retained, 45 bases long and in frame from the first base. From a lookup of the germline V gene, CDR1 and CDR2 are MNHEY and SVGAGI. Between the V and J ends, shortened by 2 bases and 0 bases respectively, the junction contains 10 bases. The sequence links TRBV6-5 to TRBJ1-1; the D gene is not confidently resolved. This TCR was recovered from a human donor with non-small cell lung cancer who had a partial response to radiotherapy plus ipilimumab. The specimen comprised peripheral blood, sampled from a patient treated with radiotherapy plus ipilimumab. CDR3 sequence: CASSYDGIMNTEAFF. The bases are TGTGCCAGCAGTTACGACGGGATTATGAACACTGAAGCTTTCTTT.